These 26 T cell receptor beta chains share one sample of origin, sequenced in a study of spatial heterogeneity in lung cancer. This sample's time point: blood at routine non-recurrence follow-up after resection. Whole RNA obtained from tumor, nontumor lung or frozen PBMC underwent sequencing without sorting. TCRdb reanalysed the 5' RACE reads using MiXCR and keeps one entry per CDR3 protein. The sample includes some 120,000 distinct CDR3 sequences, 9.5% to 15% of them seen just once. The sample consisted of PBMCs, taken at follow-up. The receptors here all came from a male donor with early-stage non-small cell lung cancer.

This clonotype was counted many times. The chain has TRBV27 and TRBJ2-7, with 7 bases identical to TRBD2. The V gene end was trimmed by 2 bases and the J gene end by 7 bases; junction bases not matched to a gene: 8. The CDR3 runs 14 residues. The germline V gene encodes CDR1 MNHEY and CDR2 SMNVEV (reference sequence). The CDR3 is CASSLASLGGEQYF. The CDR3 DNA is TGTGCCAGCAGTTTAGCCAGTTTGGGAGGGGAGCAGTACTTC.

The chain combines TRBV18 with TRBJ2-1; TRBD1 agrees at 7 bases. The CDR3 runs 16 residues. Germline trimming cut 0 bases from V and 7 bases from J; bases unmatched to any gene: 9. Germline V lookup: CDR1 KGHSH, CDR2 LQKENI. Here the CDR3 DNA reads TGTGCCAGCTCACCACCTACGACAGGGCCCTGGAATGAGCAGTTCTTC. This translates into CASSPPTTGPWNEQFF.

The sample holds many counts of this clonotype. J is TRBJ2-5 and V is TRBV7-2, with a weak D call TRBD1 (6 bases). The CDR3 is 16 residues long. Germline assignment: CDR1 SGHTA and CDR2 FQGNSA. V lost 2 bases and J lost 7, with 20 bases in between. The CDR3 region is CASSLMTGQSPGTQYF. In DNA form, the CDR3 reads TGTGCCAGCAGCTTAATGACAGGACAGTCGCCAGGGACCCAGTACTTC.

This clonotype appeared a single time. This sequence joins TRBV2 and TRBJ1-1; maybe TRBD1 (6 bases). This CDR3 is 14 amino acids long. V was shortened by 0 bases and J by 4 bases, with 9 bases between the two germline ends. CDR1 and CDR2 from the germline V gene are SNHLY and FYNNEI. The CDR3 is CASSEAEGVTEAFF. CDR3 coding DNA: TGTGCCAGCAGTGAAGCAGAGGGGGTCACTGAAGCTTTCTTT.

Many counts were recorded for this clonotype. The chain has TRBV7-6 and TRBJ2-5; D possibly matches TRBD1 or TRBD2 (5 bases each). Germline loops: CDR1 SGHVS, CDR2 FNYEAQ. The CDR3 sequence is 12 residues long. Between the trimmed V and J ends, which lost 6 bases and 5 bases, there was a span of 10 bases. The CDR3 coding sequence is TGTGCCAGCAGACAGGAGGCGGAGACCCAGTACTTC. It specifies CASRQEAETQYF.

This clonotype was found many times. This chain links TRBV5-1 with TRBJ2-3, with 13 bases that match TRBD2. Trimming at V came to 4 bases and at J to 1 base, leaving 3 bases not matched to a gene. Germline V gives CDR1 SGHRS, CDR2 YFSETQ. There are 16 residues in the CDR3. CDR3 protein: CASSNGLAGGTDTQYF. CDR3 in DNA: TGCGCCAGCAGCAATGGACTAGCGGGGGGCACAGATACGCAGTATTTT.

This clonotype has a handful of counts. The rearrangement joins TRBV18 to TRBJ2-4; the D is unclear. The CDR3 extends over 18 amino acids. Germline V CDR1 and CDR2: KGHSH, LQKENI. V was cut by 0 bases and J by 0 bases, with 15 bases left in between. Here the CDR3 reads CASSPPQRRYLAKNIQYF. The CDR3 nucleotides read TGTGCCAGCTCACCACCGCAGAGACGGTACCTAGCCAAAAACATTCAGTACTTC. Together with reference TRBV18 and TRBJ2-4, the CDR3 gives the full variable domain: NAGVMQNPRHLVRRRGQEARLRCSPMKGHSHVYWYRQLPEEGLKFMVYLQKENIIDESGMPKERFSAEFPKEGPSILRIQQVVRGDSAAYFCASSPPQRRYLAKNIQYFGAGTRLSVL.

This clonotype showed up many times. The chain joins TRBV7-8 to TRBJ2-1; 12 bases fit TRBD2. Losses at the gene ends were 1 base for V and 4 bases for J; bases not matched to a gene: 5. Germline loops: CDR1 SGHVS, CDR2 FQNEAQ. CDR3 length: 17 amino acids. The CDR3 spells CASSLGGLAGGYNEQFF. In DNA form, the CDR3 reads TGTGCCAGCAGCTTAGGGGGACTAGCGGGCGGTTACAATGAGCAGTTCTTC.

V gene TRBV2 combines with J gene TRBJ2-7; maybe TRBD1 (5 bases). V lost 5 bases, J lost 0 bases, and 11 bases lay in between. CDR3 size: 14 residues. Germline CDR1 and CDR2: SNHLY and FYNNEI. CDR3 protein: CASSLNRISYEQYF. CDR3 sequence (DNA): TGTGCCAGCAGTTTGAACAGGATCTCCTACGAGCAGTACTTC.

In this sample, this clonotype turned up many times. This rearrangement joins TRBV10-3 to TRBJ1-5, with D possibly being TRBD1 (6 bases). CDR3 length: 15 amino acids. V lost 0 bases, J lost 2 bases, and 8 bases lay in between. The germline CDR1 and CDR2 sequences are ENHRY and SYGVKD. In nucleotides, the CDR3 is TGTGCCATCAGTGAGTCACAGGGAGGCAATCAGCCCCAGCATTTT. It yields the protein CAISESQGGNQPQHF.

This clonotype came up a few times. The chain links TRBV9 to TRBJ2-3, with unresolved D. The V end was cut by 0 bases, the J end by 0 bases, with 11 bases between. Germline V lookup: CDR1 SGDLS, CDR2 YYNGEE. The CDR3 spans 16 residues. CDR3 residues: CASSVGQGSSTDTQYF. As DNA, the CDR3 is TGTGCCAGCAGCGTAGGGCAAGGATCTAGCACAGATACGCAGTATTTT. The full variable domain, in which reference TRBV9 and TRBJ2-3 provide the parts outside the CDR3, is DSGVTQTPKHLITATGQRVTLRCSPRSGDLSVYWYQQSLDQGLQFLIQYYNGEERAKGNILERFSAQQFPDLHSELNLSSLELGDSALYFCASSVGQGSSTDTQYFGPGTRLTVL.

This rearrangement joins TRBV4-1 to TRBJ1-5, with TRBD1 as a possible D gene (6 bases). This CDR3 comprises 15 residues. CDR1 and CDR2 (germline): MGHRA, YSYEKL. Trimming took off 2 bases at V and 9 bases at J, with 17 bases between the two ends. The CDR3 sequence: CASSQQTGQVWPQHF. CDR3 DNA sequence: TGCGCCAGCAGCCAACAGACAGGTCAGGTTTGGCCCCAGCATTTT.

The chain recombines TRBV6-5 with TRBJ2-3, with 10 bases fitting TRBD2. CDR3 size: 16 residues. Germline CDR1 reads MNHEY; CDR2 reads SVGAGI. Trimming cost V 2 bases and J 2 bases; bases outside gene matches: 4. The CDR3 bases are TGTGCCAGCAGTTACGGGACTAGCGTCAACACAGATACGCAGTATTTT. It specifies CASSYGTSVNTDTQYF.

This clonotype was seen repeatedly, ten times or more. The rearrangement links TRBV5-1 to TRBJ1-3, with D tentatively TRBD1 (5 bases). CDR1 is SGHRS and CDR2 is YFSETQ in the germline V gene. The V end lost 4 bases, the J end lost 4 bases, and 15 bases lay between the germline ends. The CDR3 extends over 15 amino acids. The CDR3 is CASSPSGAKGNTIYF. Here the CDR3 DNA reads TGCGCCAGCAGCCCCAGCGGGGCAAAAGGAAACACCATATATTTT. The variable domain in full, completed from reference TRBV5-1 and TRBJ1-3, reads KAGVTQTPRYLIKTRGQQVTLSCSPISGHRSVSWYQQTPGQGLQFLFEYFSETQRNKGNFPGRFSGRQFSNSRSEMNVSTLELGDSALYLCASSPSGAKGNTIYFGEGSWLTVV.

This clonotype was counted many times. The V gene is TRBV19, the J gene TRBJ1-2; 9 nucleotides match TRBD1. There are 16 residues in the CDR3. Trimming at V came to 6 bases and at J to 6 bases, leaving 14 bases not matched to a gene. CDR1 LNHDA and CDR2 SQIVND come from the germline V gene (reference sequence). CDR3 residues: CASSPGTGNTRDGYTF. CDR3 nucleotides: TGTGCCAGTAGCCCCGGGACAGGGAACACGAGAGATGGCTACACCTTC.

This clonotype was found many times. V usage is TRBV6-5 and J usage is TRBJ2-2; D is perhaps TRBD1 (6 bases). The germline V gene has CDR1 MNHEY and CDR2 SVGAGI. V lost 6 bases, J lost 8 bases, and 13 bases lay in between. There are 13 residues in the CDR3. In nucleotides, the CDR3 is TGTGCCAGCAGAGGTACAGGGATAGGGGAGCTGTTTTTT. Translation gives CASRGTGIGELFF.

This clonotype was recorded a few times. This chain joins TRBV7-2 and TRBJ2-5; 10 bases match TRBD2. Germline CDR1 reads SGHTA; CDR2 reads FQGNSA. The CDR3 consists of 16 residues. V dropped 0 bases and J dropped 2; count of bases not matched to a gene: 3. CDR3 in amino acids: CASSLAVLAGQETQYF. The CDR3 DNA follows: TGTGCCAGCAGCTTAGCGGTACTAGCGGGGCAAGAGACCCAGTACTTC.

V usage is TRBV5-4 and J usage is TRBJ2-1; the match to TRBD2 covers 11 bases. The V and J ends lost 5 bases and 6 bases, in that order; junction bases with no gene match: 13. This CDR3 spans 17 amino acids. Germline CDR1 SGHNT, CDR2 YYREEE (reference sequence). The CDR3 is CASSRSSGGALTNEQFF. The DNA for the CDR3 is TGTGCCAGCAGTAGGAGTAGCGGGGGGGCGCTAACCAATGAGCAGTTCTTC.

The V call is TRBV28, the J call TRBJ1-1; possible D gene TRBD1, 5 bases. Per germline, CDR1 MDHEN and CDR2 SYDVKM. This CDR3 is 15 amino acids long. V lost 5 bases, J lost 1 base, and 14 bases lay in between. The CDR3 here is CASSGAQSSNTEAFF. Written as DNA, the CDR3 is TGTGCCAGCAGTGGGGCCCAGTCTTCGAACACTGAAGCTTTCTTT.

The rearrangement links TRBV5-1 to TRBJ1-1, with 8 bases identical to TRBD1. Germline CDR1 SGHRS, CDR2 YFSETQ. The CDR3 is made up of 14 amino acids. Unmatched junction bases numbered 3, after V lost 2 bases and J lost 3 bases. The CDR3 loop is CASSFQDRDTEAFF. CDR3 nucleotide sequence: TGCGCCAGCAGCTTCCAGGACAGGGACACTGAAGCTTTCTTT.

J is TRBJ1-4 and V is TRBV4-2, with TRBD1 identical over 7 bases. CDR1 LGHNA and CDR2 YNFKEQ come from the germline V gene. J was trimmed by 6 bases and V by 4 bases; bases with no gene match: 5. CDR3 length: 14 amino acids. Here the CDR3 reads CASSPGTEYEKLFF. CDR3 bases: TGTGCCAGCAGCCCCGGGACAGAGTATGAAAAACTGTTTTTT.

This chain links TRBV12-3 or TRBV12-4 with TRBJ1-5; D unresolved. The CDR3 runs 13 residues. With 5 bases removed from V and 4 bases from J, the gap between germline ends came to 9 bases. CDR3 protein: CASSQWSNQPQHF. In nucleotides, the CDR3 is TGTGCCAGCAGTCAATGGTCTAATCAGCCCCAGCATTTT.

This clonotype showed up many times. The chain couples TRBV28 to TRBJ1-5; maybe TRBD1 (6 bases). V dropped 7 bases and J dropped 4 bases, with 17 bases sitting between them. Germline V gene data show CDR1 as MDHEN and CDR2 as SYDVKM. There are 15 residues in the CDR3. CDR3 nucleotides: TGTGCCAGCATCCCTAGGGGGTGGAGGAATCAGCCCCAGCATTTT. It is translated as CASIPRGWRNQPQHF.

This clonotype was recorded a few times. J is TRBJ2-7 and V is TRBV5-1; weak D call: TRBD2 (6 bases). This CDR3 is 14 amino acids long. Trimming took 4 bases from V and 6 from J, leaving 17 bases between them. Germline V gene data show CDR1 as SGHRS and CDR2 as YFSETQ. The chain's CDR3 is CASSRTTPSAEQYF. The CDR3 nucleotides are TGCGCCAGCAGCCGGACTACTCCATCGGCCGAGCAGTACTTC.

This clonotype was found a few times. The genes are TRBV28 and TRBJ1-2, with no clear D. The length of the CDR3 is 14 residues. The V gene's germline CDR1 is MDHEN and CDR2 SYDVKM. Between the trimmed V and J ends, which lost 1 base and 8 bases, there was a span of 14 bases. DNA for the CDR3: TGTGCCAGCAGTTTATACCTTCTTAAGGAGGGCTACACCTTC. Translation gives CASSLYLLKEGYTF.

The V call is TRBV20-1, the J call TRBJ2-5; no clear D. Deletions cut 1 base from V and 2 bases from J, with 11 bases between. CDR1 and CDR2 (germline): DFQATT, SNEGSKA (reference sequence). This CDR3 region has 14 residues. The CDR3 sequence is CSARVSLGQETQYF. Here the CDR3 DNA reads TGCAGTGCTAGAGTGTCACTCGGACAAGAGACCCAGTACTTC.